The table lists the clone carrying this T cell receptor (beta chain) with a count of one. Per the authors' pipeline: Reference gene primer amplification yielded estimated nucleated cell counts. The repertoire was sequenced with immunoSEQ multiplex PCR; TCRdb's copy has only in-frame clones and lacks some. D and trimming come from the DNA, and the V and J calls and clone size come from that table. The sample lists some 270,000 clones; under 90% were seen once. These data come from a study of blood T cell repertoires in COVID-19. Study as a whole: The samples span acute and convalescent COVID-19 from the United States, Italy and Spain. The cDNA or gDNA used as material had been derived from T cells, B-cell-depleted T cells, or PBMCs.

CDR1 SGHVS and CDR2 FNYEAQ come from the germline V gene. The CDR3 length is 17 residues. V was pared by 5 bases and J by 7 bases, with 14 bases of the junction left unmatched. Source material: peripheral blood. This chain joins TRBV7-6 and TRBJ2-2; the match to TRBD1 covers 9 bases. The receptor was derived from a man aged 50 to 59 with acute or convalescent COVID-19. The CDR3 coding sequence is TGTGCCAGCAGCCCTAGGTGGGACAGGGTAAAAGGCGGGGAGCTGTTTTTT. Amino acid sequence: CASSPRWDRVKGGELFF. Based on the CDR3 plus reference TRBV7-6 and TRBJ2-2, the full variable domain is GAGVSQSPRYKVTKRGQDVALRCDPISGHVSLYWYRQALGQGPEFLTYFNYEAQQDKSGLPNDRFSAERPEGSISTLTIQRTEQRDSAMYRCASSPRWDRVKGGELFFGEGSRLTVL.